This TCR beta chain stems from a study of shared T cell receptors in the human thymus (TCRdb year 2021). About the full investigation: The study examined how the human thymus generates shared, self-reactive T-cell receptor alpha chains.

For CDR1 and CDR2, the germline V gene lists SGHTS and YDEGEE. The CDR3 runs 16 residues from the cysteine to the phenylalanine. Just CDR3 DNA is preserved here, 48 bases in frame from base 1. V gives up 0 bases and J gives up 1 base, and the segment between their germline ends measures 12 bases. As regards this clone: Its recognized antigen is unknown. The sample holds no much larger clone one base away, and base qualities are not on file.

Receptors were amplified or captured by the immunoSEQ multiplex PCR assay. Held by TCRdb, this immuneACCESS table contains in-frame sequences only and omits some clones. Under half of the omission traces to an unresolved V gene where checked; the cause of the rest is unknown. Counted in this sample were hundreds of thousands of clones; about four fifths of them appeared once. About 0.013% of the sample comes from the top ten. A further study also used this sample, focusing on human thymus T cells. The second study's authors report: The donors were immunologically healthy infants in Finland who had open corrective cardiac surgery for congenital heart defects. Thymus tissue was collected as surgical resects that were removed during corrective cardiac surgery. Both the thymic and the peripheral blood repertoires appeared to show biased V and J gene segment usage. According to the related research, thymic TCR repertoires were highly overlapping among unrelated individuals. TCR alpha and beta repertoires from seven to nine infant thymus samples and a few related peripheral blood samples were characterized in the study. The infant donors were roughly 6 to 250 days old, and the cohort included a handful of males and a couple of females. Thymocytes were mechanically released from the tissue and were stored as pellets of about 9.5-33 million cells at -70 degrees C. A QIAsymphony instrument was used to extract genomic DNA from the frozen cell pellets. Using the immunoSEQ multiplex PCR assay, the TCRB and TCRAD loci were amplified from a standardized quantity of quality-controlled genomic DNA. The amplicons covered the V(D)J region and were long enough to include the CDR3 and to identify the V and J genes. Through the commercial immunoSEQ service, the amplicons were sequenced on an Illumina platform. Primer bias and sequencing errors were corrected as previously described, and TCRAD and TCRB were defined on the basis of the IMGT database. The repertoires were analysed using immunoSEQ Analyzer 3.0 and VDJTools for basic statistics, V/J segment usage, diversity estimates, rarefaction and pairwise overlap. Diversity was estimated with Chao1, ChaoE, Efron-Thisted, Shannon and inverse Simpson indices, and also on datasets down-sampled to the smallest sample. Repertoire overlap used strict matching of CDR3 nucleotide sequence, V gene and J gene, with Jaccard-based multidimensional scaling clustering. Thymus samples yielded on average roughly 790,000 unique TCRB clonotypes, compared with 80,000 to 95,000 from blood samples.

The sequence links TRBV5-8 to TRBJ2-3; tentative D gene TRBD2, with 5 bases matching. Sequenced input: thymocytes. The receptor was derived from a boy in the first two years of life with a congenital heart defect. Donor details come from another sample of the same person, matched by shared clones. The CDR3 region: CASSLDGIEGTDTQYF. Read as DNA, the sequence is TGTGCCAGCAGCTTGGACGGGATAGAAGGCACAGATACGCAGTATTTT.